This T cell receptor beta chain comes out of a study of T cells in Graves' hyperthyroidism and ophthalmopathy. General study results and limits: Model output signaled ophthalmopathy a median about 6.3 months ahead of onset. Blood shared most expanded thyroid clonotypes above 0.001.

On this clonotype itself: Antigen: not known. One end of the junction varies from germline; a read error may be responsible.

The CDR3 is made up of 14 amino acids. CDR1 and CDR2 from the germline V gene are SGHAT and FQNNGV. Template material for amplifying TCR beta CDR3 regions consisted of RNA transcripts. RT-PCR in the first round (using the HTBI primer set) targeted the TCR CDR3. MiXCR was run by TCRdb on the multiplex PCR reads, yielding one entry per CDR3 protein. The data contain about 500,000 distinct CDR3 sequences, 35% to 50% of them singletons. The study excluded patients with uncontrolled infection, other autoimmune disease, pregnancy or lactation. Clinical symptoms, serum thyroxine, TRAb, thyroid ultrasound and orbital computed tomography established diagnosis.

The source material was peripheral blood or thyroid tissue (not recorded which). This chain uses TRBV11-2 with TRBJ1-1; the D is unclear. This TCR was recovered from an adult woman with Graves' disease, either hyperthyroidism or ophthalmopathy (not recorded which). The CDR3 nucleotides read TGCGCCAGCAGCCAAGTAATGGGTGGGACTGAAGCTTTCTTT. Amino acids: CASSQVMGGTEAFF.